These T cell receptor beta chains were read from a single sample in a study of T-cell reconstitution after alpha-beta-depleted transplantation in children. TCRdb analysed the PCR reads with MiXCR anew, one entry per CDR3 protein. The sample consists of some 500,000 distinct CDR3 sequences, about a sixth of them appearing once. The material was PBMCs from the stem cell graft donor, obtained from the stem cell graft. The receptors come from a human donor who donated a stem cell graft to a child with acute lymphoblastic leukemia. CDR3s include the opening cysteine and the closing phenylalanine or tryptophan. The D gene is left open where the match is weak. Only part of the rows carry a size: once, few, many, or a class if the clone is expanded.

cdr3_aa: CASSKVRTGHQPQHF; cdr3_nt: TGTGCCAGCAGCAAAGTTCGAACAGGGCATCAGCCCCAGCATTTT; j_call: TRBJ1-5; v_call: TRBV21-1; d_call: -; clone_size: few
cdr3_aa: CASSLATEAGAPYEQYF; cdr3_nt: TGTGCCAGCAGCTTAGCCACAGAAGCGGGAGCCCCCTACGAGCAGTACTTC; j_call: TRBJ2-7; v_call: TRBV11-1; d_call: TRBD2; clone_size: few
cdr3_aa: CASSLDDRVSYNEQFF; cdr3_nt: TGTGCCAGCAGCTTAGACGACAGGGTTTCCTACAATGAGCAGTTCTTC; j_call: TRBJ2-1; v_call: TRBV11-2; d_call: TRBD1; clone_size: -
cdr3_aa: CSASQYTYEQYF; cdr3_nt: TGCAGTGCTAGTCAGTATACCTACGAGCAGTACTTC; j_call: TRBJ2-7; v_call: TRBV20-1; d_call: -; clone_size: few
cdr3_aa: CATDRARAGAEAFF; cdr3_nt: TGTGCCACCGACAGGGCTCGGGCAGGGGCTGAAGCTTTCTTT; j_call: TRBJ1-1; v_call: TRBV18; d_call: TRBD1; clone_size: -
cdr3_aa: CASSLSGTSGRTSTDTQYF; cdr3_nt: TGTGCCAGCAGCCTTAGTGGGACTAGCGGGAGGACAAGCACAGATACGCAGTATTTT; j_call: TRBJ2-3; v_call: TRBV11-2; d_call: TRBD2; clone_size: -
cdr3_aa: CASSTQRETQYF; cdr3_nt: TGTGCCAGCAGCACCCAACGGGAGACCCAGTACTTC; j_call: TRBJ2-5; v_call: TRBV21-1; d_call: -; clone_size: -
cdr3_aa: CSVDVAGNTEAFF; cdr3_nt: TGCAGCGTTGACGTAGCCGGCAACACTGAAGCTTTCTTT; j_call: TRBJ1-1; v_call: TRBV29-1; d_call: -; clone_size: -
cdr3_aa: CASSRLGTENTEAFF; cdr3_nt: TGCGCCAGCAGCCGCCTCGGGACGGAGAACACTGAAGCTTTCTTT; j_call: TRBJ1-1; v_call: TRBV5-1; d_call: -; clone_size: -
cdr3_aa: CASSSPRGGRRDNNEQFF; cdr3_nt: TGTGCCAGCAGCTCACCGAGGGGGGGGCGGCGGGACAACAATGAGCAGTTCTTC; j_call: TRBJ2-1; v_call: TRBV9; d_call: -; clone_size: few